The entry that follows covers one T cell receptor (beta chain) sequence. The antigen is not known. This CDR3 contains 15 residues. Trimming shortened V by 7 bases and J by 5 bases, and 19 bases separated the two germline ends. Germline V gives CDR1 SGHTA, CDR2 FQGNSA. These data belong to a study of T cell repertoires in cytomegalovirus infection. TCRdb passed the reads through MiXCR, listing each CDR3 protein once. The sample contains approximately 76,000 distinct CDR3 sequences, approximately 40% of which appear only once. Study observations and caveats: Adding up the frequency of public TCR beta families identified people who carried CMV plus the relevant HLA. In two of eight donors, the top clonotype was HLA-C-restricted CMV-specific.

The chain carries TRBV7-2 and TRBJ2-3; the D call may be TRBD1 or TRBD2 (5 bases each). Sequenced material: CD8+ T cells from cultured PBMCs, taken from culture after CMV antigen stimulation. The receptor was isolated from a human donor in good health (CMV status not recorded). Some clones in this sample may be carry-over from other donors' samples. CDR3 nucleotide sequence: TGTGCCAGCACCCCCCCCGGGACGGTTTTAGATACGCAGTATTTT. It is translated as CASTPPGTVLDTQYF. Full variable domain (outside the CDR3, taken from reference TRBV7-2 and TRBJ2-3): GAGVSQSPSNKVTEKGKDVELRCDPISGHTALYWYRQSLGQGLEFLIYFQGNSAPDKSGLPSDRFSAERTGGSVSTLTIQRTQQEDSAVYLCASTPPGTVLDTQYFGPGTRLTVL.